Presented here are 10 T cell receptor beta chains from one specimen sequenced in a study of Ad26.COV2.S vaccination and SARS-CoV-2 variants. The treatment was: roughly 18 received Ad26.COV2.S at low or high dose, single or two shots; about 5 received placebo; per-sample allocation not given. It was on day 63 after the first vaccine or placebo injection that samples were taken. The assay was immunoSEQ multiplex PCR, and TCRdb's table has in-frame clones only and misses some. The sample includes about 320,000 clones, 86% of them seen just once. The sequencing used peripheral blood, collected in a trial of Ad26.COV2.S vaccine versus placebo. Receptors were obtained from a person aged 18-65 years who received the Ad26.COV2.S COVID-19 vaccine or a placebo.

The chain employs TRBV18 and TRBJ1-1; D is unclear. The CDR3 consists of 13 residues. Germline V gene data show CDR1 as KGHSH and CDR2 as LQKENI. Trimming removed 4 bases at V and 2 bases at J, with 8 bases between. This CDR3 reads CASSQVRNTEAFF. The CDR3 nucleotides read TGTGCCAGCTCACAAGTCCGAAACACTGAAGCTTTCTTT.

The chain is built from TRBV15 and TRBJ2-6; tentative D call: TRBD2 (6 bases). CDR1 LNHNV and CDR2 YYDKDF come from the germline V gene (reference sequence). The V and J ends lost 8 bases and 4 bases respectively, with 18 bases between them. The CDR3 is made up of 16 amino acids. The CDR3 reads CATGGGGASGANVLTF. In DNA form, the CDR3 reads TGTGCCACCGGAGGTGGAGGGGCGTCCGGGGCCAACGTCCTGACTTTC. Looking up the rest from reference TRBV15 and TRBJ2-6 gives the full variable domain: DAMVIQNPRYQVTQFGKPVTLSCSQTLNHNVMYWYQQKSSQAPKLLFHYYDKDFNNEADTPDNFQSRRPNTSFCFLDIRSPGLGDTAMYLCATGGGGASGANVLTFGAGSRLTVL.

The gene calls are TRBV19 and TRBJ1-2, with 10 bases identical to TRBD1. This CDR3 is built from 13 residues. Trimming removed 7 bases from V and 8 bases from J; junction bases left unmatched: 7. CDR1 and CDR2 from the germline V gene are LNHDA and SQIVND (reference sequence). The CDR3 DNA sequence: TGTGCCAGTACCTCAGACAGGGGGCGCGGCTACACCTTC. It encodes CASTSDRGRGYTF.

The V gene is TRBV5-1, the J gene TRBJ1-1, with D tentatively TRBD1 (5 bases). Per the germline V gene, CDR1 is SGHRS and CDR2 is YFSETQ. Between the trimmed V and J ends, which lost 7 bases and 0 bases, there was a span of 13 bases. This CDR3 is 14 amino acids long. This CDR3 reads CASGSGTVNTEAFF. CDR3 in DNA: TGCGCCAGCGGGTCCGGGACGGTGAACACTGAAGCTTTCTTT.

V gene TRBV5-4 combines with J gene TRBJ1-2; D remains unclear. This CDR3 is 13 amino acids long. Trimming removed 1 base at V and 0 bases at J, with 4 bases between. The V gene's germline CDR1 is SGHNT and CDR2 YYREEE (reference sequence). DNA for the CDR3: TGTGCCAGCAGCTTGACAACTAACTATGGCTACACCTTC. It yields the protein CASSLTTNYGYTF.

The chain employs TRBV18 and TRBJ2-6; tentatively, D is TRBD1 or TRBD2 (5 bases each). Trimming shortened V by 4 bases and J by 1 base, and 8 bases separated the two germline ends. The CDR3 consists of 15 residues. From germline, CDR1 is KGHSH and CDR2 LQKENI. CDR3 sequence: CASSLGGSGANVLTF. CDR3 bases: TGTGCCAGCTCACTTGGGGGATCTGGGGCCAACGTCCTGACTTTC. Using reference TRBV18 and TRBJ2-6 for the parts outside the CDR3, the full variable domain is NAGVMQNPRHLVRRRGQEARLRCSPMKGHSHVYWYRQLPEEGLKFMVYLQKENIIDESGMPKERFSAEFPKEGPSILRIQQVVRGDSAAYFCASSLGGSGANVLTFGAGSRLTVL.

The chain carries TRBV4-2 and TRBJ1-6; 9 bases line up with TRBD1. In germline, CDR1 is LGHNA, CDR2 YNFKEQ. The ends lost 1 base at V and 7 bases at J; junction bases unmatched: 2. This CDR3 spans 15 amino acids. The CDR3 is CASSQGDRDNSPLHF. CDR3 DNA: TGTGCCAGCAGCCAAGGGGACAGGGACAATTCACCCCTCCACTTT.

This chain connects TRBV6-5 to TRBJ1-1, with 8 bases that match TRBD1. CDR3 length equals 15 residues. Germline loops: CDR1 MNHEY, CDR2 SVGAGI. Losses at the gene ends were 4 bases for V and 2 bases for J; bases not matched to a gene: 6. CDR3 amino acids: CASSSQGAGNTEAFF. Here the CDR3 DNA reads TGTGCCAGCAGTTCTCAGGGGGCGGGTAACACTGAAGCTTTCTTT.

This clone has just one count. The chain is built from TRBV6-2 or TRBV6-3 and TRBJ1-5, with 7 bases identical to TRBD1. CDR3 length: 17 residues. The trim removed 6 bases at V and 3 bases at J, leaving 14 bases unmatched. Germline CDR1 is MNHEY and CDR2 is SVGEGT. CDR3 region: CASSTDRPQGPNQPQHF. CDR3 nucleotide sequence: TGTGCCAGCAGCACCGATCGGCCACAGGGGCCCAATCAGCCCCAGCATTTT.

The rearrangement uses TRBV27 and TRBJ1-1; the D is unclear. V shed 6 bases and J shed 7 bases, with 3 bases lying between them. Germline V gene lookup returns CDR1 MNHEY and CDR2 SMNVEV (reference sequence). The CDR3 is 9 amino acids. The CDR3 sequence is CASRLEAFF. The CDR3 nucleotides are TGTGCCAGCAGACTTGAAGCTTTCTTT.